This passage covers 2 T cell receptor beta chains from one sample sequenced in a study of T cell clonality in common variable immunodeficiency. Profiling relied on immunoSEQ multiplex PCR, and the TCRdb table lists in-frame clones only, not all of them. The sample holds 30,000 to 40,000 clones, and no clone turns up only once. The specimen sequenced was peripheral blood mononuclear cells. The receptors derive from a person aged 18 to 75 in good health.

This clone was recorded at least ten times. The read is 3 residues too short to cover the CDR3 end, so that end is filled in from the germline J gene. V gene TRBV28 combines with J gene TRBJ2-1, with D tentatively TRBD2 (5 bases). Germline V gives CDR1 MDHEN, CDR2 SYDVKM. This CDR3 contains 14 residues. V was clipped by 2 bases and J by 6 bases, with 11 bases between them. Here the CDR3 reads CASSLDDYANEQFF. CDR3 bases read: TGTGCCAGCAGTTTAGACGACTACGCCAATGAG.

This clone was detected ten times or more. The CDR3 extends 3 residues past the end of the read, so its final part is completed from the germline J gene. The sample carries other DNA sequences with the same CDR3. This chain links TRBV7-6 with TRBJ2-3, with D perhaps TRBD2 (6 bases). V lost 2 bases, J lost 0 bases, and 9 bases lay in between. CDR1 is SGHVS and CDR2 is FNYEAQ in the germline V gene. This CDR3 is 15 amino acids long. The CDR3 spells CASSLKGLSTDTQYF. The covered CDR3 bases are TGTGCCAGCAGCTTAAAGGGACTTAGCACAGATACG.